Ten or more counts support the clone carrying this TCR beta chain. Its target is not known. Clinical symptoms, serum thyroxine and TRAb, thyroid ultrasound and orbital computed tomography together formed the diagnostic basis. A roughly 9.1 ml volume of fresh peripheral blood provided the PBMCs. CDR1 and CDR2 from the germline V gene are SGHAT and FQNNGV. The CDR3 has 15 amino acids. V was pared by 5 bases and J by 4 bases, with 18 bases between. RNA transcripts were the template for amplifying TCR beta CDR3 regions. The primer set for the first-round RT-PCR of the TCR CDR3 was HTBI. From the multiplex PCR reads, TCRdb called clonotypes with MiXCR, one entry per CDR3 protein. The sample holds approximately 620,000 distinct CDR3 sequences, around 16% seen once. These data are taken from a study of T cells in Graves' hyperthyroidism and ophthalmopathy. Study as a whole: Before treatment of any kind, peripheral blood was taken at initial diagnosis. Study conclusions and caveats: It was a median around 6 months before onset that the model predicted ophthalmopathy.

The sample comprised blood. The rearrangement joins TRBV11-2 to TRBJ2-7; D is perhaps TRBD1 (6 bases). This receptor was identified in a middle-aged woman with Graves' ophthalmopathy. The CDR3 coding sequence is TGTGCCAGCAGCCCCTACGGTGGGGGCGGATACGAGCAGTACTTC. Protein sequence: CASSPYGGGGYEQYF.